The source of this T cell receptor (beta chain) is a study of T cell responses to AZD1222 COVID-19 vaccine. Study conclusions and caveats: Two doses of AZD1222 preceded a rise in Spike-specific TCR breadth and depth. Possibly, clonal diversity was underestimated; donors were largely white British and included more females. Only after the peak T cell response were repertoires sampled. Spike as a whole was targeted by vaccine-associated CD4 TCRs, dominant at 160-218 and 743-854.

Losses at the gene ends were 2 bases for V and 9 bases for J; bases not matched to a gene: 4. This CDR3 is 14 amino acids long. The germline V gene encodes CDR1 KGHSH and CDR2 LQKENI. TCRdb's table, derived via immunoSEQ multiplex PCR, lists solely in-frame clones and lacks some. Of about 150,000 clones listed, 86% are singletons. The sample holds a few counts of this clone. The target antigen is unknown. The chain joins TRBV18 to TRBJ1-6; 7 nucleotides agree with TRBD1. The sample here was peripheral blood, taken 28 days after the second AZD1222 dose. This receptor was identified in an adult who received the AZD1222 COVID-19 vaccine. Here the CDR3 DNA reads TGTGCCAGCTCACCAGAGGGGGCAGGTTCACCCCTCCACTTT. It yields the protein CASSPEGAGSPLHF. The complete variable domain, with remaining parts taken from reference TRBV18 and TRBJ1-6, reads NAGVMQNPRHLVRRRGQEARLRCSPMKGHSHVYWYRQLPEEGLKFMVYLQKENIIDESGMPKERFSAEFPKEGPSILRIQQVVRGDSAAYFCASSPEGAGSPLHFGNGTRLTVT.